This entry features one TCR beta chain sequence. The antigen remains undetermined. This entry comes from a study of CD8 T cells in Susac syndrome. Study-level points and caveats: The TCR sequencing and HLA analysis in the study involved a relatively small number of individuals, as the study acknowledged.

Random hexamers were used to reverse transcribe roughly 0.45 to 1 ug of RNA. Coverage of TCR beta CDR3 amplification by immunoSEQ multiplex PCR extended to 54 Vbeta and 13 Jbeta. Using its own MiXCR run on the immunoSEQ multiplex PCR reads, TCRdb lists one record per CDR3 protein. The sample carries approximately 130,000 distinct CDR3 sequences, around 94% recorded once. It was healthy donors who served as the controls, matched for age and sex. Both CD4+ and CD8+ T cells were negatively isolated, and TEMRA cells underwent FACS enrichment. The CDR3 length is 15 residues. Germline V gene data show CDR1 as SGHVS and CDR2 as FQNEAQ. Trimming removed 0 bases from V and 4 bases from J, with 10 bases in between.

The specimen was CD4+ T cells from PBMCs. The clonotype was recovered from a human donor in good health. The chain uses TRBV7-8 and TRBJ1-5, with D perhaps matching TRBD1 (5 bases). The DNA for the CDR3 is TGTGCCAGCAGCTTAGCGGAGGCAGGGAATCAGCCCCAGCATTTT. Its translation: CASSLAEAGNQPQHF.